The clone carrying this T cell receptor (beta chain) has a count of ten or more. What it recognizes is unknown. Amplified regions were TCR beta CDR3 sequences from RNA transcripts. TCR CDR3 underwent first-round RT-PCR with the HTBI primer set. TCRdb re-called the multiplex PCR reads through MiXCR, storing one row per CDR3 protein. The sample has 690,000 or so distinct CDR3 sequences, roughly a sixth seen once; the top ten hold over 15%. Participants, patients aged 18 to 65, had newly diagnosed hyperthyroidism with a duration under 2 months. Diagnostic decisions used clinical symptoms, serum thyroxine and TRAb, thyroid ultrasound and orbital computed tomography. Germline values: CDR1 DFQATT, CDR2 SNEGSKA (reference sequence). The CDR3 spans 12 residues. Trimming took 3 bases from V and 6 from J, leaving 11 bases between them. The data originate from a study of T cells in Graves' hyperthyroidism and ophthalmopathy.

Study-wide points: The blood repertoire included most of the expanded thyroid clonotypes above 0.001.

The clonotype originates from a woman in her fifties or sixties with Graves' hyperthyroidism that later progressed to Graves' ophthalmopathy. Specimen: blood. The chain joins TRBV20-1 to TRBJ1-1; D is undetermined. CDR3 nucleotides: TGCAGTGCTAGTGTTACGGACTCTGAAGCTTTCTTT. This codes for CSASVTDSEAFF.